This section outlines one T cell receptor (beta chain) sequence together with its context. What it recognizes is unknown. PCR employed 60 Vbeta and 13 Jbeta primers. Using immunoSEQ multiplex PCR, the repertoire was profiled, and TCRdb retains in-frame clones only, with some absent. Its clone listing holds 85,000 to 110,000 clones. This entry comes from a study of cytomegalovirus exposure and HLA in healthy donors. Whole-study findings and limits: Immune exposure was documented only through CMV serostatus. Several top significant clusters appeared, in a later analysis, to be linked to common viral pathogens.

Trimming removed 4 bases at V and 7 bases at J, with 14 bases between. CDR1 and CDR2 (germline): MNHNS, SASEGT. The CDR3 has 13 residues. Sequencing was performed on PBMCs. This sequence was found in a man in his forties in good health and CMV-seronegative. This chain connects TRBV6-1 to TRBJ2-7; possibly TRBD1 for D (5 bases). The DNA of the CDR3 is TGTGCCAGCAGTGTGGACACCTTGAGGGAGCAGTACTTC. The encoded protein is CASSVDTLREQYF.